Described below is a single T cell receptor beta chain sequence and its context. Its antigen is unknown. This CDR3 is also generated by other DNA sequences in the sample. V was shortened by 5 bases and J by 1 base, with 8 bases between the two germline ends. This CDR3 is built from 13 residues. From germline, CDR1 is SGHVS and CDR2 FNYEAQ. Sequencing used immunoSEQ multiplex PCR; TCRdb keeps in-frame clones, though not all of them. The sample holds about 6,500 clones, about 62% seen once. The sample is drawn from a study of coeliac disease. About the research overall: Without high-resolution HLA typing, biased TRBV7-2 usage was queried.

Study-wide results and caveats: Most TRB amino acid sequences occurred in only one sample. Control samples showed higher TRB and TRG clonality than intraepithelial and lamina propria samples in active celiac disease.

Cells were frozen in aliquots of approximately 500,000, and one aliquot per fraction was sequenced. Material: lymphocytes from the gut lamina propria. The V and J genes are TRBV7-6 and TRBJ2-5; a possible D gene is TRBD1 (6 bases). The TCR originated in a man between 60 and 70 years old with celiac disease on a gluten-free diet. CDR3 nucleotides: TGTGCCAGCAGCCGGGACATCCAAGAGACCCAGTACTTC. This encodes CASSRDIQETQYF.